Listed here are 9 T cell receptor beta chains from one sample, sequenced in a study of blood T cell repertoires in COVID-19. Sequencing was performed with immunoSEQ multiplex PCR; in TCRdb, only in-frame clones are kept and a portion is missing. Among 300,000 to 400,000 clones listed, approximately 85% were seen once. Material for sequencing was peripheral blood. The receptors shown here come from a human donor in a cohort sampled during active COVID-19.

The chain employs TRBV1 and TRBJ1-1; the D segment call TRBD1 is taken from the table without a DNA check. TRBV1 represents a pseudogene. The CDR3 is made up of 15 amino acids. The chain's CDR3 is CTSSQVGTGGTEAFF. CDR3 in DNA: TGCACCAGCAGCCAAGTGGGGACAGGGGGCACTGAAGCTTTCTTT.

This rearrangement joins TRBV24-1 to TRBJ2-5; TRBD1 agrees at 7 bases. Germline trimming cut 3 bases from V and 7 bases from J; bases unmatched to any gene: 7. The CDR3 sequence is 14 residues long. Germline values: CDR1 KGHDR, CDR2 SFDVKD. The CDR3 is CATSDEGQAGTQYF. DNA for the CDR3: TGTGCCACCAGTGATGAAGGACAGGCCGGGACCCAGTACTTC.

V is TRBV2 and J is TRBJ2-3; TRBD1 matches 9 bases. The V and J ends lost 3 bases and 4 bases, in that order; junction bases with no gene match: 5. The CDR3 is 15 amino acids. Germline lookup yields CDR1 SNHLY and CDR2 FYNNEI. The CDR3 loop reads CASSDRTGASDTQYF. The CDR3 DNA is TGTGCCAGCAGTGACCGGACAGGGGCCTCAGATACGCAGTATTTT.

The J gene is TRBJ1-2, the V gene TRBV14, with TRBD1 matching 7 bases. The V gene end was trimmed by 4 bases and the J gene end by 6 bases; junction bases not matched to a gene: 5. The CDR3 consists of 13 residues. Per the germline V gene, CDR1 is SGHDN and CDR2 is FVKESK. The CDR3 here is CASSPDRRNGYTF. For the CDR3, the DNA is TGTGCCAGCAGCCCGGACAGGAGGAATGGCTACACCTTC.

CDR3 sequence: CASSLTVNTEAFF. The DNA for the CDR3 is TGTGCCAGCAGCCTAACAGTGAACACTGAAGCTTTCTTT. This chain uses TRBV3-1 (or the pseudogene TRBV3-2) with TRBJ1-1; the D is unclear. The CDR3 runs 13 residues. V shed 4 bases and J shed 0 bases, with 6 bases lying between them. CDR1 LGHDT and CDR2 YNNKEL come from the germline V gene (reference sequence).

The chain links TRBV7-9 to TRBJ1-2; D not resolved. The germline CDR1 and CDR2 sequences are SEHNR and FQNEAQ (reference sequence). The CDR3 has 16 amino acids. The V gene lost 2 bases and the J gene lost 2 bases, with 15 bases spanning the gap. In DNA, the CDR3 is TGTGCCAGCAGCTTAAATTTCGCGGAATTGAACTATGGCTACACCTTC. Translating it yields CASSLNFAELNYGYTF.

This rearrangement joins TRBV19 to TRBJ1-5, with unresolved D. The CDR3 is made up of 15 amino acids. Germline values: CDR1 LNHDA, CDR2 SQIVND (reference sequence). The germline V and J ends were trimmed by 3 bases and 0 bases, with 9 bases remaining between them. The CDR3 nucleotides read TGTGCCAGTAGTATCCCAGGTACTAGCAATCAGCCCCAGCATTTT. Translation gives CASSIPGTSNQPQHF.

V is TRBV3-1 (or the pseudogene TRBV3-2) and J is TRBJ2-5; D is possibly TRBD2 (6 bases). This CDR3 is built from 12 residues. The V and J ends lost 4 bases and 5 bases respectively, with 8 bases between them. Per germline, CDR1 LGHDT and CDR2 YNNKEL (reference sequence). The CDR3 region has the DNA TGTGCCAGCAGCCCTGGGGGGGAGACCCAGTACTTC. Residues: CASSPGGETQYF.

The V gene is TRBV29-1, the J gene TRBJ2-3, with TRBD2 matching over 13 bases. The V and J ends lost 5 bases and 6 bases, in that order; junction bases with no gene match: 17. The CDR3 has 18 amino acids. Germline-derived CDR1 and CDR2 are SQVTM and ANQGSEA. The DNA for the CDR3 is TGCAGCGTTACCCGCTTAGGAGGACTAGCGGGGGAGAGGGATACGCAGTATTTT. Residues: CSVTRLGGLAGERDTQYF.